This T cell receptor (beta chain) was captured by sequencing in a study of blood T cells in healthy people across ages. There are many counts of this clonotype. Trimming pared 10 bases from V and 2 bases from J, leaving 17 bases between. CDR3 size: 14 residues. Germline assignment: CDR1 SEHNR and CDR2 FQNEAQ (reference sequence). Alongside a J-beta primer mix, a sample-barcoded 5' primer served in a second PCR lasting about 7 to 11 cycles. TCRdb passed the 5' RACE reads through MiXCR, listing each CDR3 protein once. The sample holds 650,000 to 1,000,000 distinct CDR3 sequences, 36% seen once. Donors each provided about 9.5 milliliters of peripheral blood.

Material for sequencing was blood. The rearrangement uses TRBV7-9 and TRBJ2-5, with D possibly matching TRBD1 (6 bases). This TCR derives from a man between 18 and 29 years old in good health. CDR3 coding DNA: TGTGCCACCGAATCCGGGACAAATCAAGAGACCCAGTACTTC. Protein sequence: CATESGTNQETQYF.